Detailed here is one T cell receptor beta chain. Its target is unknown. CDR3 length: 17 residues. Germline V lookup: CDR1 LGHNT, CDR2 FRNRAP. V dropped 3 bases and J dropped 7 bases, with 22 bases sitting between them. The record originates from a study of long-term antiretroviral therapy in people with HIV. General observations from the study: Regardless of time point, clones expanded before ART dominated the repertoire.

Researchers report immunoSEQ v3.0 was run at survey level. The method was immunoSEQ multiplex PCR; TCRdb's version includes in-frame clones alone and lacks a portion of them. Seen here are around 13,000 clones, approximately 80% observed once, and the top ten hold about an eighth. The sequences come from unsorted PBMCs, collected 3.2 years before starting antiretroviral therapy. The chain uses TRBV12-5 and TRBJ1-5; D is unresolved. This clonotype was sampled from a middle-aged man with HIV. In DNA form, the CDR3 reads TGTGCTAGTGGTTTTTCTCACCACGAGGGAATAAAGCAGCCCCAGCATTTT. Translating gives CASGFSHHEGIKQPQHF.